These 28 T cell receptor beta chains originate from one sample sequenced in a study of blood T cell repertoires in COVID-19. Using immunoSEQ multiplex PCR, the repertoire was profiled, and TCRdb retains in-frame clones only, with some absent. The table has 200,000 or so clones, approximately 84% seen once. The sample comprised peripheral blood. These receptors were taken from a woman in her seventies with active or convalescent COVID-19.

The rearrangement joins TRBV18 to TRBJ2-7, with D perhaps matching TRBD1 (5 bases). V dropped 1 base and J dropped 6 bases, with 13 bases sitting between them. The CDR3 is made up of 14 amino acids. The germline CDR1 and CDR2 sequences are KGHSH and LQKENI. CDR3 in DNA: TGTGCCAGCTCACCACTCAGGGTTATTGGCGAGCAGTACTTC. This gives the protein CASSPLRVIGEQYF. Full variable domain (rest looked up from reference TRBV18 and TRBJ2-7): NAGVMQNPRHLVRRRGQEARLRCSPMKGHSHVYWYRQLPEEGLKFMVYLQKENIIDESGMPKERFSAEFPKEGPSILRIQQVVRGDSAAYFCASSPLRVIGEQYFGPGTRLTVT.

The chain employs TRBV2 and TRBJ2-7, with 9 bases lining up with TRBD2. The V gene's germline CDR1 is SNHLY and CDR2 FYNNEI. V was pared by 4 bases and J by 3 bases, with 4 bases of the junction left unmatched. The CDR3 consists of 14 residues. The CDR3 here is CASSVLLAGYEQYF. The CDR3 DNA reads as TGTGCCAGCAGTGTATTACTAGCGGGCTACGAGCAGTACTTC.

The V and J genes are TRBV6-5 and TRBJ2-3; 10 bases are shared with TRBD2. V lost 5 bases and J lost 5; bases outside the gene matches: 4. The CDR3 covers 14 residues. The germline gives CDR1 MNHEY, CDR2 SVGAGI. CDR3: CASSRGTSEDTQYF. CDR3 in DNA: TGTGCCAGCAGTCGCGGGACTAGCGAAGATACGCAGTATTTT.

CDR3 DNA: TGTGCCACCAGCGGGCTCGGCTGGCCTGACCTCCACTTT. This gives the protein CATSGLGWPDLHF. The rearrangement joins TRBV15 to TRBJ1-6, with D hard to call. The V end was cut by 5 bases, the J end by 15 bases, with 17 bases between. The CDR3 is 13 amino acids. The germline V gene has CDR1 LNHNV and CDR2 YYDKDF (reference sequence).

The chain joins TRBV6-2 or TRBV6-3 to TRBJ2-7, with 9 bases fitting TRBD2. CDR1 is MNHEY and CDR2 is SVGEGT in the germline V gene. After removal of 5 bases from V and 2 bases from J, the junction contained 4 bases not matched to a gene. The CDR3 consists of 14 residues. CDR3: CASSRLADTYEQYF. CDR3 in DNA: TGTGCCAGCAGTCGACTAGCGGATACCTACGAGCAGTACTTC.

The CDR3 nucleotides read TGCAGCGTCCCAGAGGGCCTGAACACTGAAGCTTTCTTT. Amino acid sequence: CSVPEGLNTEAFF. This chain connects TRBV29-1 to TRBJ1-1; D uncertain. CDR1 and CDR2 from the germline V gene are SQVTM and ANQGSEA. The CDR3 has 13 amino acids. V was shortened by 6 bases and J by 0 bases, with 11 bases between the two germline ends. Based on the CDR3 plus reference TRBV29-1 and TRBJ1-1, the full variable domain is SAVISQKPSRDICQRGTSLTIQCQVDSQVTMMFWYRQQPGQSLTLIATANQGSEATYESGFVIDKFPISRPNLTFSTLTVSNMSPEDSSIYLCSVPEGLNTEAFFGQGTRLTVV.

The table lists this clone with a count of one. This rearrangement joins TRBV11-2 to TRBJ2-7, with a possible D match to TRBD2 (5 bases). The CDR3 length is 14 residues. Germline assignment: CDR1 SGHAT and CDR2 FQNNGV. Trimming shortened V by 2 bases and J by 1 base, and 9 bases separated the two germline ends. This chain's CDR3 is CASSLKRGSYEQYF. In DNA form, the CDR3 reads TGTGCCAGCAGCTTAAAACGGGGTTCCTACGAGCAGTACTTC.

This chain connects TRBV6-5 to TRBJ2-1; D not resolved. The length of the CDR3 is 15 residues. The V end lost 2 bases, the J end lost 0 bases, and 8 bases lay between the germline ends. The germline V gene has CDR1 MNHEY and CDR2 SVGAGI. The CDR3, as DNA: TGTGCCAGCAGTTACCACCCGAGCTCCTACAATGAGCAGTTCTTC. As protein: CASSYHPSSYNEQFF.

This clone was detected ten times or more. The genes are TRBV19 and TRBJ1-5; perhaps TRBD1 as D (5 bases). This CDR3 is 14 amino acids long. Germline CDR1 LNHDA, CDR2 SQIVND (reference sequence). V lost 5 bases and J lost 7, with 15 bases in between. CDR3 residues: CASSGGGQRQPQHF. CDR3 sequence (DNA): TGTGCCAGTAGTGGGGGAGGTCAGCGGCAGCCCCAGCATTTT.

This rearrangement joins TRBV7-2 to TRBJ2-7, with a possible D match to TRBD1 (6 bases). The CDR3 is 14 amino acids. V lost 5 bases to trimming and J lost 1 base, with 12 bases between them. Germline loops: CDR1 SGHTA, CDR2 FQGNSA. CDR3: CASSASRGSYEQYF. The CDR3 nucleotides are TGTGCCAGCAGCGCCTCCAGGGGTTCCTACGAGCAGTACTTC.

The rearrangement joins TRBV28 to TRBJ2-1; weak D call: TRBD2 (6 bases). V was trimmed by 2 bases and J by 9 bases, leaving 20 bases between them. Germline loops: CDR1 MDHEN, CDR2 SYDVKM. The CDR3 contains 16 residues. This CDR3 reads CASSLGISGIGSEQFF. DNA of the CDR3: TGTGCCAGCAGTTTAGGAATTAGCGGAATAGGGAGTGAGCAGTTCTTC.

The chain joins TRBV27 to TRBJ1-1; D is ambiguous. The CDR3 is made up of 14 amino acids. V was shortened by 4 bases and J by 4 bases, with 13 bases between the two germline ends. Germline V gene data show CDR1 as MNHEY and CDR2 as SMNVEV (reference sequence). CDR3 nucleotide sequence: TGTGCCAGCAGTTCCCGACTACGGGGCACTGAAGCTTTCTTT. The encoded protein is CASSSRLRGTEAFF.

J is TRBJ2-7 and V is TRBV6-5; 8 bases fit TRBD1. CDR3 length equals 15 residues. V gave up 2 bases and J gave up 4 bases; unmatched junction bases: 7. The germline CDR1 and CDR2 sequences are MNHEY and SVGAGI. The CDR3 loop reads CASSYERQGWYEQYF. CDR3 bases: TGTGCCAGCAGTTACGAGAGACAGGGGTGGTACGAGCAGTACTTC.

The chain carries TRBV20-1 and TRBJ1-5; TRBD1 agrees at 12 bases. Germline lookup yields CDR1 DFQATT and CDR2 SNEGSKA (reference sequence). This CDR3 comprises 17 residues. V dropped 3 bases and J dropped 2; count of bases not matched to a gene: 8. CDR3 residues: CSASGGTGGLGNQPQHF. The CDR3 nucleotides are TGCAGTGCTAGTGGGGGGACAGGGGGCCTGGGCAATCAGCCCCAGCATTTT.

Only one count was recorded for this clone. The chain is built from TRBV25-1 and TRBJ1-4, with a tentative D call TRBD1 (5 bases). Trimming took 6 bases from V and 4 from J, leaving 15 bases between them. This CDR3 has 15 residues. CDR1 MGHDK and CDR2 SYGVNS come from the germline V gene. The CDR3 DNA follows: TGTGCCAGCAGGGGGGGAGGGGCCCTTAATGAAAAACTGTTTTTT. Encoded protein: CASRGGGALNEKLFF.

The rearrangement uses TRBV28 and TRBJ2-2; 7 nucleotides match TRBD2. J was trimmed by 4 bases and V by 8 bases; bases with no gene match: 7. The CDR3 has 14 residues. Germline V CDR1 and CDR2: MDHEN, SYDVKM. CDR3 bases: TGTGCCAGCTGGGGGGGTAGGAGCACCGGGGAGCTGTTTTTT. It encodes CASWGGRSTGELFF.

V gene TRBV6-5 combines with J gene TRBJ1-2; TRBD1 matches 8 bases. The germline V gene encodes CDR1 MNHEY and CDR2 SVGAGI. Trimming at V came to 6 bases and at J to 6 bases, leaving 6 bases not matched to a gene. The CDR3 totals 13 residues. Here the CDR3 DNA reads TGTGCCAGCAGACCCCAGGGGGCTAATGGCTACACCTTC. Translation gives CASRPQGANGYTF.

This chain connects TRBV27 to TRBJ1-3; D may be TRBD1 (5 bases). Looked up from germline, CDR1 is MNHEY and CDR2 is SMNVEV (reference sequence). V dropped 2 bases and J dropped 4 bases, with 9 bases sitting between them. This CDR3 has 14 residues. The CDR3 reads CASSLIAGGNTIYF. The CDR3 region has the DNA TGTGCCAGCAGTTTAATTGCAGGGGGAAACACCATATATTTT.

The chain's CDR3 is CASSPQLQGNYGYTF. As DNA, the CDR3 is TGTGCCAGCAGCCCCCAATTACAGGGTAACTATGGCTACACCTTC. The chain joins TRBV9 to TRBJ1-2; possibly TRBD1 for D (6 bases). The CDR3 consists of 15 residues. Trimming left V 4 bases short and J 1 base short, with 14 bases between. Germline CDR1 reads SGDLS; CDR2 reads YYNGEE.

For the CDR3, the DNA is TGTGCCAGCAGTTTATGGGACAACTACGAGCAGTACTTC. It codes for CASSLWDNYEQYF. J is TRBJ2-7 and V is TRBV28; possible D gene TRBD1, 5 bases. Germline V CDR1 and CDR2: MDHEN, SYDVKM. V was shortened by 0 bases and J by 3 bases, with 6 bases between the two germline ends. CDR3 length: 13 residues.

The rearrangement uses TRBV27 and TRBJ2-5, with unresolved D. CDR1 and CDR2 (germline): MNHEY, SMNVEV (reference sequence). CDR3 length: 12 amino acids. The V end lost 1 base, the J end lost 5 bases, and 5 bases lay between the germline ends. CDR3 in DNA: TGTGCCAGCAGTTTATTTTCGGAGACCCAGTACTTC. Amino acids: CASSLFSETQYF.

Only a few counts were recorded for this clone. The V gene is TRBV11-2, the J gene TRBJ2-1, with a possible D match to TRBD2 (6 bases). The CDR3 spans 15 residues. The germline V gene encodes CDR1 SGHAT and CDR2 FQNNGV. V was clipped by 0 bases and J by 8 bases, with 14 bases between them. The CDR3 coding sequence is TGTGCCAGCAGCTTAGATCCCCGATGGGGGGATGAGCAGTTCTTC. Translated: CASSLDPRWGDEQFF.

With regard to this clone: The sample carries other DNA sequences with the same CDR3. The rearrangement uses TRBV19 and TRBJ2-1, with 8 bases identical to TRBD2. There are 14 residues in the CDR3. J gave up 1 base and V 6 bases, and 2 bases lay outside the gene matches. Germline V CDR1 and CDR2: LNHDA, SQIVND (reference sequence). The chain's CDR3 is CASRTSGSYNEQFF. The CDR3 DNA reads TGTGCCAGTAGAACTAGCGGTTCCTACAATGAGCAGTTCTTC.

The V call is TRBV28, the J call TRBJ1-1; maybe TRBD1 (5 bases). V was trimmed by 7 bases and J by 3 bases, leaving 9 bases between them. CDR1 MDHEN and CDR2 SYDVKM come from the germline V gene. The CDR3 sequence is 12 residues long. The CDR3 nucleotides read TGTGCCAGCAAGGCGGGGCACACTGAAGCTTTCTTT. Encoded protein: CASKAGHTEAFF.

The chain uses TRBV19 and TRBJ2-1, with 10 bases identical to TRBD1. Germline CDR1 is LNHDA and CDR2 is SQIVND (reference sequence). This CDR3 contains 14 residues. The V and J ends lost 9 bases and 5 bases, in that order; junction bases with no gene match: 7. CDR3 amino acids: CASEDRGYHNEQFF. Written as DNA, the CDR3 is TGTGCCAGCGAGGACAGGGGGTATCACAATGAGCAGTTCTTC.

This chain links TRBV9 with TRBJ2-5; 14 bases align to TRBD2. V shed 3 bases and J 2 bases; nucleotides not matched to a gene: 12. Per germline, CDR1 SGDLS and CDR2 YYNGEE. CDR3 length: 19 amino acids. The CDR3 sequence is CASSAPIGLAGGGQETQYF. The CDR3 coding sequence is TGTGCCAGCAGCGCCCCTATAGGACTAGCGGGAGGTGGGCAAGAGACCCAGTACTTC.

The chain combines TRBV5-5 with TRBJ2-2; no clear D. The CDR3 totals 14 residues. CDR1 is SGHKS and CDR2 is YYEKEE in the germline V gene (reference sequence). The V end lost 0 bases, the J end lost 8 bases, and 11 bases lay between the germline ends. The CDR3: CASSLAWAAGELFF. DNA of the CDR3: TGTGCCAGCAGCTTGGCCTGGGCAGCTGGGGAGCTGTTTTTT.

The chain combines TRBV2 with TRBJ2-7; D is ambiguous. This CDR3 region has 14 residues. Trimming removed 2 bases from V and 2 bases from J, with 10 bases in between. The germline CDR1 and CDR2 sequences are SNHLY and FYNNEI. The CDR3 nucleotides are TGTGCCAGCAGTGAAAGAGTACTACCCTACGAGCAGTACTTC. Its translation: CASSERVLPYEQYF.